The present entry profiles one TCR beta chain with its context. Sequenced by immunoSEQ multiplex PCR; TCRdb stores in-frame clones only, minus some. The data contain around 1.9 million clones, about 92% of them singletons. V was pared by 3 bases and J by 5 bases, with 17 bases between. CDR3 length: 16 residues. The V gene's germline CDR1 is SGHRS and CDR2 YFSETQ. The sample comes from a study of shared clonotypes between healthy human individuals. Cells designated naive CD8 were CD45RO-negative and were positively selected for CCR7, with terminally differentiated effector memory CD45RA+ cells excluded.

The V gene is TRBV5-1, the J gene TRBJ2-2; D might be TRBD1 or TRBD2, each matching 6 bases. The origin of this receptor is a man aged 18 to 29 in good health. Some clones in this sample may be carry-over from other donors' samples. Sequencing was done on a sample of naive CD8+ T cells from PBMCs. CDR3 DNA sequence: TGCGCCAGCAGCTCACAGGGTCCCCGGGGGACCGGGGAGCTGTTTTTT. This sequence encodes CASSSQGPRGTGELFF.